A single sample gave rise to the 20 T cell receptor beta chains below, sequenced in a study of blood T cells in healthy people across ages. It was with a sample-barcoded 5' primer and a J-beta primer mix that a second PCR of roughly 7 to 11 cycles was run. Each CDR3 protein is one row after TCRdb ran MiXCR on the 5' RACE reads. Found here are more than 1,400,000 distinct CDR3 sequences, 42% of them singletons; the top ten hold 7.9%. The sequencing input was blood. Every receptor here comes from a woman between 18 and 30 years old in good health.

This chain joins TRBV7-2 and TRBJ2-1, with D unclear. Germline values: CDR1 SGHTA, CDR2 FQGNSA. The CDR3 consists of 17 residues. V was trimmed by 0 bases and J by 5 bases, leaving 17 bases between them. CDR3 loop: CASSLADWRALNNEQFF. The CDR3 nucleotides are TGTGCCAGCAGCTTAGCCGATTGGCGAGCCCTAAACAATGAGCAGTTCTTC.

The chain carries TRBV5-1 and TRBJ1-1; D might be TRBD1 (5 bases). There are 15 residues in the CDR3. Germline values: CDR1 SGHRS, CDR2 YFSETQ. Trimming removed 0 bases from V and 7 bases from J, with 16 bases in between. This CDR3 reads CASSLDGGSENEAFF. CDR3 sequence (DNA): TGCGCCAGCAGCTTGGATGGGGGTAGTGAGAATGAAGCTTTCTTT.

The rearrangement uses TRBV10-3 and TRBJ2-7, with 7 bases matching TRBD2. The CDR3 sequence is 14 residues long. V gave up 4 bases and J gave up 2 bases; unmatched junction bases: 5. From germline, CDR1 is ENHRY and CDR2 SYGVKD. The CDR3 sequence is CAISVGRAAYEQYF. Here the CDR3 DNA reads TGTGCCATCAGTGTAGGGAGGGCGGCCTACGAGCAGTACTTC.

V and J are TRBV7-9 and TRBJ2-1; the match to TRBD2 covers 10 bases. This CDR3 spans 17 amino acids. The J segment lost 4 bases and the V segment lost 4 bases, leaving 10 bases of the junction unmatched. Germline V CDR1 and CDR2: SEHNR, FQNEAQ (reference sequence). Written as DNA, the CDR3 is TGTGCCAGCAGCTCGTCCTGGGGTAGCGGGGGGTACAATGAGCAGTTCTTC. As protein: CASSSSWGSGGYNEQFF.

On this clonotype itself: The limits of the CDR3 on the DNA are not certain, so only TCRdb's listed CDR3 is given. V is TRBV29-1 and J is TRBJ2-5. The CDR3 length is 11 residues, termini included. Germline lookup yields CDR1 SQVTM and CDR2 ANQGSEA. CDR3 loop: CSVGQGNEKYF.

This clonotype was counted a few times. This chain connects TRBV7-2 to TRBJ1-1; D unclear. The CDR3 has 15 residues. Germline assignment: CDR1 SGHTA and CDR2 FQGNSA. Trimming shortened V by 0 bases and J by 5 bases, and 13 bases separated the two germline ends. CDR3 DNA: TGTGCCAGCAGCTTAGCGGCAGTGACGAGGACTGAAGCTTTCTTT. Translating it yields CASSLAAVTRTEAFF.

CDR3 region: CASKEGPRNEQFF. The CDR3 nucleotides are TGTGCCAGCAAGGAGGGGCCCCGGAATGAGCAGTTCTTC. The chain links TRBV28 to TRBJ2-1; tentatively, D is TRBD2 (6 bases). The CDR3 spans 13 residues. Trimming took 7 bases from V and 7 from J, leaving 14 bases between them. Germline lookup yields CDR1 MDHEN and CDR2 SYDVKM. The full variable domain, completed using reference TRBV28 and TRBJ2-1, is DVKVTQSSRYLVKRTGEKVFLECVQDMDHENMFWYRQDPGLGLRLIYFSYDVKMKEKGDIPEGYSVSREKKERFSLILESASTNQTSMYLCASKEGPRNEQFFGPGTRLTVL.

This chain uses TRBV7-2 with TRBJ1-5, with 10 bases matching TRBD1. Germline CDR1 is SGHTA and CDR2 is FQGNSA. The CDR3 covers 17 residues. Trimming at V came to 5 bases and at J to 1 base, leaving 8 bases not matched to a gene. In DNA form, the CDR3 reads TGTGCCAGCAGCCCCCGGGACAGGGGATGGAGCAATCAGCCCCAGCATTTT. Translation: CASSPRDRGWSNQPQHF.

The sample holds a few counts of this clonotype. This chain joins TRBV7-3 and TRBJ1-6; maybe TRBD1 (6 bases). The CDR3 runs 17 residues. CDR1 is SGHTA, CDR2 FQGTGA, per germline. The V gene lost 6 bases and the J gene lost 8 bases, with 23 bases spanning the gap. CDR3 residues: CASRPDVRQEIDSPLHF. CDR3 coding DNA: TGTGCCAGCAGGCCGGACGTACGACAGGAGATAGATTCACCCCTCCACTTT.

The chain couples TRBV29-1 to TRBJ2-2, with D possibly being TRBD1 or TRBD2 (5 bases each). This CDR3 region has 15 residues. Germline V gene lookup returns CDR1 SQVTM and CDR2 ANQGSEA. V was shortened by 3 bases and J by 5 bases, with 16 bases between the two germline ends. For the CDR3, the DNA is TGCAGCGTTGAGGTGACGGCGTGGGGGACCGGGGAGCTGTTTTTT. As protein: CSVEVTAWGTGELFF.

V is TRBV4-1 and J is TRBJ2-2, with TRBD2 matching 7 bases. Germline-derived CDR1 and CDR2 are MGHRA and YSYEKL. The ends lost 0 bases at V and 3 bases at J; junction bases unmatched: 4. The CDR3 totals 16 residues. The CDR3 spells CASSQDGGGYTGELFF. CDR3 nucleotides: TGCGCCAGCAGCCAAGACGGGGGAGGGTACACCGGGGAGCTGTTTTTT.

The chain employs TRBV24-1 and TRBJ2-1, with D possibly matching TRBD2 (6 bases). The CDR3 has 15 residues. The germline gives CDR1 KGHDR, CDR2 SFDVKD. Trimming took 5 bases from V and 8 from J, leaving 18 bases between them. This CDR3 is CATSGTSKGTDEQFF. DNA for the CDR3: TGTGCCACCAGTGGAACTAGCAAGGGGACCGATGAGCAGTTCTTC.

A few counts support this clonotype. The chain employs TRBV6-1 and TRBJ1-4, with D unclear. This CDR3 spans 18 amino acids. The germline V gene has CDR1 MNHNS and CDR2 SASEGT. Between the trimmed V and J ends, which lost 5 bases and 4 bases, there was a span of 23 bases. CDR3 sequence: CASSTRPDGITRNEKLFF. The CDR3, as DNA: TGTGCCAGCAGTACCAGACCGGACGGCATAACCCGTAATGAAAAACTGTTTTTT.

This sequence joins TRBV5-1 and TRBJ1-2; D gene unclear. The V gene's germline CDR1 is SGHRS and CDR2 YFSETQ. V lost 0 bases and J lost 4, with 13 bases in between. The CDR3 is made up of 15 amino acids. The CDR3 DNA reads as TGCGCCAGCAGCTTGGTAGAGGGTCGTAGCTATGGCTACACCTTC. Amino acid sequence: CASSLVEGRSYGYTF. The complete variable domain, with remaining parts taken from reference TRBV5-1 and TRBJ1-2, reads KAGVTQTPRYLIKTRGQQVTLSCSPISGHRSVSWYQQTPGQGLQFLFEYFSETQRNKGNFPGRFSGRQFSNSRSEMNVSTLELGDSALYLCASSLVEGRSYGYTFGSGTRLTVV.

V and J are TRBV10-3 and TRBJ2-7, with 9 bases matching TRBD1. Germline assignment: CDR1 ENHRY and CDR2 SYGVKD. The V segment lost 6 bases and the J segment 4 bases; nucleotides outside the gene matches: 7. The CDR3 length is 14 residues. The CDR3 bases are TGTGCCATCAGCCCAGCGACAGGGGGTTACGAGCAGTACTTC. Translated: CAISPATGGYEQYF.

The J gene is TRBJ2-1, the V gene TRBV6-5; a weak D match, TRBD2 (5 bases). Trimming left V 2 bases short and J 10 bases short, with 9 bases between. Germline loops: CDR1 MNHEY, CDR2 SVGAGI. This CDR3 spans 12 amino acids. CDR3 in amino acids: CASSYAGKEQFF. The CDR3 DNA is TGTGCCAGCAGTTACGCCGGGAAGGAGCAGTTCTTC.

This chain's CDR3 is CASSETDEQYF. CDR3 coding DNA: TGTGCCAGCAGCGAGACCGACGAGCAGTACTTC. The V gene is TRBV5-5, the J gene TRBJ2-4, with D unresolved. The DNA end lines up better with TRBJ2-7; the J call may be wrong. The germline V gene encodes CDR1 SGHKS and CDR2 YYEKEE (reference sequence). The CDR3 runs to 11 residues.

V is TRBV5-1 and J is TRBJ2-1, with D perhaps matching TRBD2 (6 bases). Germline values: CDR1 SGHRS, CDR2 YFSETQ. The V end was cut by 3 bases, the J end by 6 bases, with 19 bases between. The CDR3 totals 16 residues. This CDR3 is CASSSDFGGGGNEQFF. The CDR3, as DNA: TGCGCCAGCAGCTCGGATTTCGGGGGTGGTGGCAATGAGCAGTTCTTC.

This chain connects TRBV29-1 to TRBJ1-2, with 10 bases identical to TRBD1. The germline V gene has CDR1 SQVTM and CDR2 ANQGSEA. Trimming removed 0 bases from V and 8 bases from J; junction bases left unmatched: 9. The CDR3 is 15 amino acids. CDR3 region: CSVEDEPGQGKGYTF. DNA of the CDR3: TGCAGCGTTGAAGATGAACCGGGACAGGGGAAGGGCTACACCTTC.

Regarding this clonotype: A much larger clone is a single base away; this may be a read error. The chain has TRBV5-1 and TRBJ1-1; no definite D call. CDR3 length: 13 residues. Germline CDR1 reads SGHRS; CDR2 reads YFSETQ. This chain's CDR3 is CASQAGGNTKAFF. In DNA, the CDR3 is TGCGCCTCCCAGGCAGGAGGGAACACTAAAGCTTTCTTT.